Following are 8 T cell receptor beta chains from one sample sequenced in a study of human T cells and chemical hapten exposure. Via MiXCR, TCRdb re-called the RACE reads, giving one row per CDR3 protein. The profile shows roughly 50,000 distinct CDR3 sequences, about 11% of them singletons. Described time point: patch test 1, 2 weeks after DPC sensitization. Treatment of the sample: therapeutic diphenylcyclopropenone sensitization with weekly scalp DPC. Sequencing started from total RNA isolated from unfractionated whole blood. The source material was whole blood, sampled in connection with sensitization to the hapten diphenylcyclopropenone (DPC). These receptors all stem from a woman between 35 and 50 years old with alopecia areata. Some clones in this sample may be carry-over from other donors' samples.

In its sample, this clonotype was seen a few times. V and J are TRBV11-2 and TRBJ2-1; 8 bases match TRBD2. This CDR3 has 15 amino acids. V lost 3 bases to trimming and J lost 8 bases; unmatched junction nucleotides: 9. Germline V gives CDR1 SGHAT, CDR2 FQNNGV. The DNA for the CDR3 is TGTGCCAGCAGCTTCGACGCGGGAGGCGGGGATGAGCAGTTCTTC. Translated, it gives CASSFDAGGGDEQFF.

V is TRBV28 and J is TRBJ1-2, with TRBD1 matching 11 bases. The CDR3 runs to 16 residues. The V segment lost 2 bases and the J segment 3 bases; nucleotides outside the gene matches: 5. The germline V gene has CDR1 MDHEN and CDR2 SYDVKM. The CDR3 DNA follows: TGTGCCAGCAGTTTACATGGGACAGGGGGTGACTATGGCTACACCTTC. This sequence encodes CASSLHGTGGDYGYTF.

This clonotype occurred a few times. The J gene is TRBJ2-3, the V gene TRBV30, with D perhaps given as TRBD1 or TRBD2 (5 bases each). The CDR3 contains 15 residues. Germline V CDR1 and CDR2: GTSNPN, SVGIG (reference sequence). The ends were cut back, 1 base at V and 4 bases at J, with 15 bases in the middle. In nucleotides, the CDR3 is TGTGCCTGGAGTGAAGGTCAGGGAGTTGCAGATACGCAGTATTTT. It is translated as CAWSEGQGVADTQYF.

This clonotype was detected only a few times. This chain links TRBV2 with TRBJ1-5; 7 bases match TRBD1. Germline V CDR1 and CDR2: SNHLY, FYNNEI. With V trimmed by 7 bases and J by 3 bases, 12 bases remained unmatched. The CDR3 is 16 amino acids. The CDR3: CASTPGRGQPNQPQHF. The CDR3 DNA follows: TGTGCCAGCACTCCCGGCAGGGGACAGCCCAATCAGCCCCAGCATTTT.

This clonotype has a count of ten or more. The chain has TRBV30 and TRBJ1-1; D is unresolved. With 6 bases removed from V and 10 bases from J, the gap between germline ends came to 15 bases. Germline CDR1 and CDR2: GTSNPN and SVGIG (reference sequence). This CDR3 spans 11 amino acids. The CDR3 reads CACIFRVRAFF. The CDR3 DNA follows: TGTGCCTGCATCTTTAGGGTTCGAGCTTTCTTT.

This clonotype was counted between two and nine times. The chain is built from TRBV6-5 and TRBJ1-1; D gene ambiguous. The V and J ends lost 2 bases and 3 bases respectively, with 13 bases between them. The CDR3 is 15 residues long. CDR1 MNHEY and CDR2 SVGAGI come from the germline V gene. The CDR3 nucleotides are TGTGCCAGCAGTTACGACCACTCGCGGGACACTGAAGCTTTCTTT. Translated: CASSYDHSRDTEAFF.

This clonotype was counted at least ten times. The V call is TRBV18, the J call TRBJ1-5; D ambiguous. The CDR3 is made up of 16 amino acids. Trimming pared 2 bases from V and 3 bases from J, leaving 14 bases between. Germline V gives CDR1 KGHSH, CDR2 LQKENI. The CDR3 region has the DNA TGTGCCAGCTCACCATCGGGTATCATGAACAATCAGCCCCAGCATTTT. Protein product: CASSPSGIMNNQPQHF.

This clonotype was observed at least ten times. The chain uses TRBV5-1 and TRBJ2-1; D not resolved. CDR3 size: 12 residues. Trimming cost V 0 bases and J 8 bases, with 6 bases left between them. Per the germline V gene, CDR1 is SGHRS and CDR2 is YFSETQ. In nucleotides, the CDR3 is TGCGCCAGCAGCTTGGGCCGATATGAGCAGTTCTTC. It codes for CASSLGRYEQFF.